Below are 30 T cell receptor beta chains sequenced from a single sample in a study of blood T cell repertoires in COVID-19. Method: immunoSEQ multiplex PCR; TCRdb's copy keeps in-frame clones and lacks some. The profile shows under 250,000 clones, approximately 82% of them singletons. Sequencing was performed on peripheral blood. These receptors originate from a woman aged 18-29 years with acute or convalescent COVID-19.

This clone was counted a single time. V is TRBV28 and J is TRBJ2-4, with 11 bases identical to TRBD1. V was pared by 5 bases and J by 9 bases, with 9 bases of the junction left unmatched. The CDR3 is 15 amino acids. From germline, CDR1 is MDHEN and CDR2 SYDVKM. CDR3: CASSRPGQGASIQYF. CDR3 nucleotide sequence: TGTGCCAGCAGTCGCCCCGGACAGGGGGCCTCCATTCAGTACTTC.

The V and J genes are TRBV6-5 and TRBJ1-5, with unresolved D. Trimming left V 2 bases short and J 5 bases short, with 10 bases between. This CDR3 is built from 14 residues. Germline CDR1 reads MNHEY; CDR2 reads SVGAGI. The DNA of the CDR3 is TGTGCCAGCAGTTACATGTCCCCCGATCAGCCCCAGCATTTT. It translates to CASSYMSPDQPQHF.

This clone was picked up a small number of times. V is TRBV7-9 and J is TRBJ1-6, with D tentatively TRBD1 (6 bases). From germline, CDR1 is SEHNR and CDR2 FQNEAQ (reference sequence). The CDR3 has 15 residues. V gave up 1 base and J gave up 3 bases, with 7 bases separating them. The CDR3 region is CASSLGTVYNSPLHF. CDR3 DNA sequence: TGTGCCAGCAGCTTAGGGACAGTCTATAATTCACCCCTCCACTTT.

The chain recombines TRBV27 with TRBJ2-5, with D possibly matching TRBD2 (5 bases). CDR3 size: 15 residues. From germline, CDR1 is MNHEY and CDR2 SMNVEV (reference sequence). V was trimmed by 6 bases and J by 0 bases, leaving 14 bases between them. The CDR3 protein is CASSPIMGDQETQYF. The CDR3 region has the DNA TGTGCCAGCAGCCCCATTATGGGAGACCAAGAGACCCAGTACTTC.

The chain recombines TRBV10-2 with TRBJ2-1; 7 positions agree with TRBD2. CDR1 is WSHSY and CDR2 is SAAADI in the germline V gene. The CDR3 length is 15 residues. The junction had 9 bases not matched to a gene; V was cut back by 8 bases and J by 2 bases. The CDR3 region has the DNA TGCGCCAGCGCTGATGAGGGACTAACCTACAATGAGCAGTTCTTC. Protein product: CASADEGLTYNEQFF.

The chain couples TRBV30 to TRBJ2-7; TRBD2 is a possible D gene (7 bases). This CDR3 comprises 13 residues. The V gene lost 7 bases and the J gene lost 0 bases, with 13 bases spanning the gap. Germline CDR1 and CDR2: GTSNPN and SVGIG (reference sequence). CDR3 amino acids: CASEGEGSYEQYF. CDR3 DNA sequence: TGTGCCTCGGAGGGGGAGGGCTCCTACGAGCAGTACTTC. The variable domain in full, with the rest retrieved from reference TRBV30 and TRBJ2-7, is SQTIHQWPATLVQPVGSPLSLECTVEGTSNPNLYWYRQAAGRGLQLLFYSVGIGQISSEVPQNLSASRPQDRQFILSSKKLLLSDSGFYLCASEGEGSYEQYFGPGTRLTVT.

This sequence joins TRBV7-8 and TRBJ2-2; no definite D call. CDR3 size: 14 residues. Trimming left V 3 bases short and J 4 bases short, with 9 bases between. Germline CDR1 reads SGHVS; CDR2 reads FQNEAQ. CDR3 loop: CASSFSYGTGELFF. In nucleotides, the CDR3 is TGTGCCAGCAGCTTCTCATACGGCACCGGGGAGCTGTTTTTT.

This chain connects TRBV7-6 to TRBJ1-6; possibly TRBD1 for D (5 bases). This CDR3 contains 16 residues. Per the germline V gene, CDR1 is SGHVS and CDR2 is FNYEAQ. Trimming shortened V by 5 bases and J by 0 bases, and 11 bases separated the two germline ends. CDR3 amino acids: CASSPRQSSYNSPLHF. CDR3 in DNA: TGTGCCAGCAGCCCCAGACAGAGCTCCTATAATTCACCCCTCCACTTT.

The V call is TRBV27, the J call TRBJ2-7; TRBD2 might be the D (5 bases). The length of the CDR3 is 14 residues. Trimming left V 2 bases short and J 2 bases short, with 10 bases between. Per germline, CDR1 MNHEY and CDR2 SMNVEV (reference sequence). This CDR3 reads CASSLGGSPYEQYF. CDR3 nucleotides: TGTGCCAGCAGTTTAGGCGGGTCTCCCTACGAGCAGTACTTC.

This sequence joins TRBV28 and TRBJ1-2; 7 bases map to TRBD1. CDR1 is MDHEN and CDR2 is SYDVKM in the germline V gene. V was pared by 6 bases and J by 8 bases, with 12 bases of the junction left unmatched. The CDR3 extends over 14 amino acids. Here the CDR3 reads CASSLDRARKGYTF. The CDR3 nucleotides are TGTGCCAGCAGCTTAGACAGGGCCCGGAAGGGCTACACCTTC.

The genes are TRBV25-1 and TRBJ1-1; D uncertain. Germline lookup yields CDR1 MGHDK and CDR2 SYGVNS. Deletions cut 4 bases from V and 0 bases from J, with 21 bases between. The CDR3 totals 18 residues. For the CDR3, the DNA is TGTGCCAGCAGTGCCGGTAGACTCCCAGATCCGATGAACACTGAAGCTTTCTTT. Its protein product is CASSAGRLPDPMNTEAFF.

The CDR3, as DNA: TGTGCCAGCAGCGGGGGACTAGCGGAATACTACGAGCAGTACTTC. Its protein product is CASSGGLAEYYEQYF. V and J are TRBV7-9 and TRBJ2-7; 11 nucleotides line up with TRBD2. The CDR3 totals 15 residues. CDR1 is SEHNR and CDR2 is FQNEAQ in the germline V gene (reference sequence). The ends lost 5 bases at V and 3 bases at J; junction bases unmatched: 6.

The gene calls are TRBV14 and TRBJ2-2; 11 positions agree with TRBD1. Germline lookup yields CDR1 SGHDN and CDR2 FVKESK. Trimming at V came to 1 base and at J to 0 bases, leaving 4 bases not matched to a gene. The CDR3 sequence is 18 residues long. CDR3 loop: CASSQVPGQGANTGELFF. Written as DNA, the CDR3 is TGTGCCAGCAGCCAAGTTCCGGGACAGGGGGCGAACACCGGGGAGCTGTTTTTT.

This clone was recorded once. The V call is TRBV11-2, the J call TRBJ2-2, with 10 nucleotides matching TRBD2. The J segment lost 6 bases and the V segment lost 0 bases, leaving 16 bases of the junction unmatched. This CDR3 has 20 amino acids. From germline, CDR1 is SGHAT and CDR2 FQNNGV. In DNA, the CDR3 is TGTGCCAGCAGCTTAGAGAGTAGGTGGTTAGCGGGAGGATCGGCCGGGGAGCTGTTTTTT. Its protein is CASSLESRWLAGGSAGELFF.

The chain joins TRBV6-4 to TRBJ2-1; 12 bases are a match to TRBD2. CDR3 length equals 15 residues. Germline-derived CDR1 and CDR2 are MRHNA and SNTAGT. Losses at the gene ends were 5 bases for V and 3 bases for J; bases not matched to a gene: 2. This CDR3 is CASSTTSGGYNEQFF. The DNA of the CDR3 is TGTGCCAGCAGTACGACTAGCGGGGGCTACAATGAGCAGTTCTTC.

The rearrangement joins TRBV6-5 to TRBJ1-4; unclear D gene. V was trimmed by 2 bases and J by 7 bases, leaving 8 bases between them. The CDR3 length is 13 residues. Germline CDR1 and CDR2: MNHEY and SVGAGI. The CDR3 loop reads CASSYKRLEKLFF. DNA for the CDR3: TGTGCCAGCAGTTACAAGCGGCTTGAAAAACTGTTTTTT.

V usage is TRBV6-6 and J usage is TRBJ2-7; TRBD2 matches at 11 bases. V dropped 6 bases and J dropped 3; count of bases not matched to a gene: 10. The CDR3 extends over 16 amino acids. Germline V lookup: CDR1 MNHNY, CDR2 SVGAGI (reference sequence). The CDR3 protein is CASRMGTSGNRYEQYF. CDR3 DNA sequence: TGTGCCAGCAGAATGGGGACTAGCGGAAATCGCTACGAGCAGTACTTC.

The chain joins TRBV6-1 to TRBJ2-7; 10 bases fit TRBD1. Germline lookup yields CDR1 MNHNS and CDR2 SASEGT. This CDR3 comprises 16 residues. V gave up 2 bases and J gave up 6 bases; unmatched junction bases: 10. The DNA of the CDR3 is TGTGCCAGCAGTGAATCCGCCGGGGACAGGGGCTTCGAGCAGTACTTC. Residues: CASSESAGDRGFEQYF.

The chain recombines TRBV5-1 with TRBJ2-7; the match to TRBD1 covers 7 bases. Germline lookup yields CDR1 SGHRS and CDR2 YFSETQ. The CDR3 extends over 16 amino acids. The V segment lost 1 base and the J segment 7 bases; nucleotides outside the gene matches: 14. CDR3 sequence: CASSLYIRDSFWEQYF. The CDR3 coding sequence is TGCGCCAGCAGCTTGTACATCAGGGACAGTTTTTGGGAGCAGTACTTC.

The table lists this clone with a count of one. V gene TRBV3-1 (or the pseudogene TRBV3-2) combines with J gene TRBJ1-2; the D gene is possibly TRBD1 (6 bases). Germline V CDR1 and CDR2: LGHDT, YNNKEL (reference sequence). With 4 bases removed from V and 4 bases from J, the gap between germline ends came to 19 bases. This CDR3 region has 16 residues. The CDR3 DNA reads TGTGCCAGCAGCCGAAAGAAGACACAGGGCCCCTATGGCTACACCTTC. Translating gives CASSRKKTQGPYGYTF.

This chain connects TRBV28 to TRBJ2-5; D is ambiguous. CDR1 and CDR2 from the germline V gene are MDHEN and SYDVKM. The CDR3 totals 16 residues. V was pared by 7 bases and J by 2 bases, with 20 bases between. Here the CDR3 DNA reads TGTGCCAGCACCCAAACTGTCGTGAAATCTCAAGAGACCCAGTACTTC. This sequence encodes CASTQTVVKSQETQYF. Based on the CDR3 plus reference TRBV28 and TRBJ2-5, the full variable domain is DVKVTQSSRYLVKRTGEKVFLECVQDMDHENMFWYRQDPGLGLRLIYFSYDVKMKEKGDIPEGYSVSREKKERFSLILESASTNQTSMYLCASTQTVVKSQETQYFGPGTRLLVL.

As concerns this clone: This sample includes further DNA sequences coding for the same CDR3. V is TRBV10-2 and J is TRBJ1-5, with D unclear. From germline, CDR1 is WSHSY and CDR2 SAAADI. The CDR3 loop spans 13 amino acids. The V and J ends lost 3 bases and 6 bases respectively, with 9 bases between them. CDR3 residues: CASSDRGSQPQHF. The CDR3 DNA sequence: TGCGCCAGCAGTGATCGGGGAAGTCAGCCCCAGCATTTT.

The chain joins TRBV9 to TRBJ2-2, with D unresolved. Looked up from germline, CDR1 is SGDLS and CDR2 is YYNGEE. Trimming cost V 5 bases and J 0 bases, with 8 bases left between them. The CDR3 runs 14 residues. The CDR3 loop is CASRETTNTGELFF. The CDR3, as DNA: TGTGCCAGCAGAGAAACAACGAACACCGGGGAGCTGTTTTTT.

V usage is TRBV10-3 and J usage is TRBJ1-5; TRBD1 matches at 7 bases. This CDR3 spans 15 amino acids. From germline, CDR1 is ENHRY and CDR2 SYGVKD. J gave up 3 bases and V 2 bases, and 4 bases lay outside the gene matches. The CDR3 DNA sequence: TGTGCCATCAGTGAGGACAGGGCCCACAATCAGCCCCAGCATTTT. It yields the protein CAISEDRAHNQPQHF.

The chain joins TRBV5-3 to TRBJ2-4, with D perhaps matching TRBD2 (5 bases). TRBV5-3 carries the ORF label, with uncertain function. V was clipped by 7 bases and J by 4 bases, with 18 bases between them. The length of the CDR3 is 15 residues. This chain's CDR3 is CARVGRTVLKNIQYF. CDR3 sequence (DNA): TGTGCCAGAGTTGGGAGAACAGTCCTAAAAAACATTCAGTACTTC.

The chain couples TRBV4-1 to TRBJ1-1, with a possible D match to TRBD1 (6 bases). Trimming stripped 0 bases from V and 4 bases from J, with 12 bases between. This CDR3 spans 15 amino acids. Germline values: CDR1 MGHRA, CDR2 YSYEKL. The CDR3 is CASSQDPGVSTEAFF. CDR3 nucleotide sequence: TGCGCCAGCAGCCAAGATCCAGGGGTAAGCACTGAAGCTTTCTTT.

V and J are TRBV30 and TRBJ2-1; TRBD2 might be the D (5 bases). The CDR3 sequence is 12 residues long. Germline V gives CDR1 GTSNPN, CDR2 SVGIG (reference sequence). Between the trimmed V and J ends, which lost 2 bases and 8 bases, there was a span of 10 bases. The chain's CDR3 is CAWSIALHEQFF. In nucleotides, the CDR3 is TGTGCCTGGAGTATAGCGTTACATGAGCAGTTCTTC.

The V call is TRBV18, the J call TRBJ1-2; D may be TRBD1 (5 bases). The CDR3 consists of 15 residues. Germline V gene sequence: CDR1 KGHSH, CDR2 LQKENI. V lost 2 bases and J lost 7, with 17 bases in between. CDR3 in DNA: TGTGCCAGCTCACCAGCGGCAGGGCTGCGACGTGGCTACACCTTC. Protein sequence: CASSPAAGLRRGYTF.

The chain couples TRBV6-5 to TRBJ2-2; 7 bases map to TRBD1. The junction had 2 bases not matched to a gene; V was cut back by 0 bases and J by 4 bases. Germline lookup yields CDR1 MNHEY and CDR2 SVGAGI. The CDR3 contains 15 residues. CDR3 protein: CASSYSTGPTGELFF. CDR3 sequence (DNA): TGTGCCAGCAGTTACTCGACAGGGCCCACCGGGGAGCTGTTTTTT.

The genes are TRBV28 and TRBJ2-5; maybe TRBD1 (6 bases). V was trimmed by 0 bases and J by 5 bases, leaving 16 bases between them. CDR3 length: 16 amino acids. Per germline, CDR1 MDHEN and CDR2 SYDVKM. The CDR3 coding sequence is TGTGCCAGCAGTTTATGGGGCAGGGGCTCCAGGGAGACCCAGTACTTC. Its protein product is CASSLWGRGSRETQYF.